This T cell receptor beta chain is drawn from a study of blood T cells in healthy people across ages. A second about 6 to 12 cycle PCR used barcoded and J-beta primers. TCRdb processed the 5' RACE reads anew with MiXCR; each CDR3 protein has one entry. The data hold 1 million or so distinct CDR3 sequences, with roughly 45% observed a single time. Germline lookup yields CDR1 SGHKS and CDR2 YYEKEE (reference sequence). The CDR3 contains 14 residues. The sequencing input was blood. The receptor comes from a woman aged 55 to 70 in good health. The chain is built from TRBV5-5 and TRBJ2-4, with unresolved D. The assigned J gene may be wrong: the sequence end matches TRBJ2-5 better. CDR3 DNA sequence: TGTGCCAGCAGCTTCCAGGTCCGCGGAGAGACCCAGTACTTC. Encoded protein: CASSFQVRGETQYF.